What follows describes a single T cell receptor (beta chain). This entry is derived from a study of T cell changes during pregnancy in multiple sclerosis. The V gene end was trimmed by 4 bases and the J gene end by 7 bases; junction bases not matched to a gene: 9. CDR1 and CDR2 from the germline V gene are SGHTA and FQGNSA. This CDR3 contains 15 residues. Sequencing used immunoSEQ multiplex PCR; TCRdb keeps in-frame clones, though not all of them. The sample has 45,000 to 55,000 clones; roughly 90% are singletons. This receptor was taken from a female donor in good health, enrolled as a control in a pregnancy study. The chain carries TRBV7-2 and TRBJ1-4; TRBD1 matches 7 bases. This material consisted of CD4+ T cells from peripheral blood mononuclear cells, taken after pregnancy. The CDR3 spells CASSSRQGRGEKLFF. The CDR3, as DNA: TGTGCCAGCAGCTCCCGACAGGGTCGGGGTGAAAAACTGTTTTTT.